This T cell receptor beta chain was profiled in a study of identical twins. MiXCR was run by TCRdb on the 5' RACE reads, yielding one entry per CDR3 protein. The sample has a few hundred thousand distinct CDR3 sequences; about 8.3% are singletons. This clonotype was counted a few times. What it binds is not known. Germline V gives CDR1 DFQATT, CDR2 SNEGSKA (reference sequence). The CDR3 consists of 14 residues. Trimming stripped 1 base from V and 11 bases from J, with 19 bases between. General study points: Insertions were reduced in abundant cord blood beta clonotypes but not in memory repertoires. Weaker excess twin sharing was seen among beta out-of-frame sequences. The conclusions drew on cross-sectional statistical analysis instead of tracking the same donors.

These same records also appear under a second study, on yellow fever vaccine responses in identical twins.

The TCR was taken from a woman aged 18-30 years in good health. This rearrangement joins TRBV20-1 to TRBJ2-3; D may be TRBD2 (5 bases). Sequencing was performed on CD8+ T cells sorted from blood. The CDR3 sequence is CSARGPDQTGEQYF. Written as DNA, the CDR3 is TGCAGTGCTAGAGGTCCTGACCAGACCGGGGAGCAGTATTTT.